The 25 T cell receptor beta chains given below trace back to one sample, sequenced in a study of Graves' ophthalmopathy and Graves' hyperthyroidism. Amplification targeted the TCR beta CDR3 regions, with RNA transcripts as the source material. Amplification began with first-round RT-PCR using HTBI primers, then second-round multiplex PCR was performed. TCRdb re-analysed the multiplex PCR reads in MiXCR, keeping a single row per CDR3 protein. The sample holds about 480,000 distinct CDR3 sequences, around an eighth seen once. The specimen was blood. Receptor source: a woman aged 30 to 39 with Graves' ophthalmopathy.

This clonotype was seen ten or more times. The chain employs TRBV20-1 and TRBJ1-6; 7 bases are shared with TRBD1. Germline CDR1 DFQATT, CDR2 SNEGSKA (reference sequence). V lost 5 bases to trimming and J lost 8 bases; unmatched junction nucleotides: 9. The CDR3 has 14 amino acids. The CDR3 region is CSADRDSDYSPLHF. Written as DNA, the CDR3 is TGCAGTGCTGACCGGGACAGTGATTATTCACCCCTCCACTTT.

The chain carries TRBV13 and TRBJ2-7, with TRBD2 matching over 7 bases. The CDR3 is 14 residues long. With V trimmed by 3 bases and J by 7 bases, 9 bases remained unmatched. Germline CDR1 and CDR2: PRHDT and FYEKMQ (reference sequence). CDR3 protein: CASSFAGAGGEQYF. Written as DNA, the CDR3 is TGTGCCAGCAGCTTCGCGGGAGCAGGTGGGGAGCAGTACTTC.

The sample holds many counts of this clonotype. CDR3 amino acids: CASSTPLREQYF. The CDR3 DNA sequence: TGTGCCAGCAGTACCCCTTTACGGGAGCAGTACTTC. V and J are TRBV12-3 or TRBV12-4 and TRBJ2-7, with D unresolved. This CDR3 contains 12 residues. V was pared by 5 bases and J by 7 bases, with 12 bases between.

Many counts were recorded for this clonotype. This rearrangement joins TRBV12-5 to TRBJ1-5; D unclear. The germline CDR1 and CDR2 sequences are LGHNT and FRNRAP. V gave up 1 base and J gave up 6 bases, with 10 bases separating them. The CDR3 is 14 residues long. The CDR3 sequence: CASGLGQQGQPQHF. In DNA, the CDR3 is TGTGCTAGTGGTTTGGGTCAACAAGGTCAGCCCCAGCATTTT. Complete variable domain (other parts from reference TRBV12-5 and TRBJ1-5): DARVTQTPRHKVTEMGQEVTMRCQPILGHNTVFWYRQTMMQGLELLAYFRNRAPLDDSGMPKDRFSAEMPDATLATLKIQPSEPRDSAVYFCASGLGQQGQPQHFGDGTRLSIL.

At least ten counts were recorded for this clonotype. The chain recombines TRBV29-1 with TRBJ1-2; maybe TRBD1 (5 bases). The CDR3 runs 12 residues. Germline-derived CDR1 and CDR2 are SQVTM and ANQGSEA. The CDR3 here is CSIREQAYGYTF. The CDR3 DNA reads TGCAGTATTCGGGAACAGGCCTATGGCTACACCTTC.

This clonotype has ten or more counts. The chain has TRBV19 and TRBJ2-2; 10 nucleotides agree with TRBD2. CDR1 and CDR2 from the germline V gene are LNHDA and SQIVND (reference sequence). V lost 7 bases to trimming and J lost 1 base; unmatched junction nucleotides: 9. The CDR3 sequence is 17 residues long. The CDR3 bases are TGTGCCAGTAAAGACCCTAGCGGGAGACGGAACACCGGGGAGCTGTTTTTT. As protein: CASKDPSGRRNTGELFF.

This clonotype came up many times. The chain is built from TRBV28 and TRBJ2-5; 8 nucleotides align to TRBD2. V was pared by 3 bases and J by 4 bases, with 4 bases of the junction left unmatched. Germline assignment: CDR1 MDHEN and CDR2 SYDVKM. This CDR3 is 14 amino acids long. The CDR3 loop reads CASSFGGDPETQYF. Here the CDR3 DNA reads TGTGCCAGCAGTTTCGGGGGGGATCCAGAGACCCAGTACTTC.

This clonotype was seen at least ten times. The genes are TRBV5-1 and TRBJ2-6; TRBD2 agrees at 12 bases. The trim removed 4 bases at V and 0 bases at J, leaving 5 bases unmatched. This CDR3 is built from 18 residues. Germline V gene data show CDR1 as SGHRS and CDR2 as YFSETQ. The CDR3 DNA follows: TGCGCCAGCAGCCCCTCGACTAGCGGGAGCTCTGGGGCCAACGTCCTGACTTTC. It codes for CASSPSTSGSSGANVLTF.

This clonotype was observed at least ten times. Here the CDR3 reads CSAPTNTGELFF. CDR3 nucleotides: TGCAGTGCTCCGACTAACACCGGGGAGCTGTTTTTT. The chain uses TRBV20-1 and TRBJ2-2; D is uncertain. V gave up 5 bases and J gave up 2 bases, with 6 bases separating them. The CDR3 spans 12 residues. Germline assignment: CDR1 DFQATT and CDR2 SNEGSKA (reference sequence).

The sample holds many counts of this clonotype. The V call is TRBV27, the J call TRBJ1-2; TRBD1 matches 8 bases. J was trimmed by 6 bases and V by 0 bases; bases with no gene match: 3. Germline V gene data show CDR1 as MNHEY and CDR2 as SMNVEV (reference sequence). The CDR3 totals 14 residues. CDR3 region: CASSLSQGAHGYTF. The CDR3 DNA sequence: TGTGCCAGCAGTTTATCGCAGGGGGCGCATGGCTACACCTTC.

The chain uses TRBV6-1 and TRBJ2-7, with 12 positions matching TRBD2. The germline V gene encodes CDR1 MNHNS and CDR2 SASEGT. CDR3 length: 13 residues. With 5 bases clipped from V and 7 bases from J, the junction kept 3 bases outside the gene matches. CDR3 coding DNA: TGTGCCAGCAGTATAGGACTAGCGGGAGAGCAGTACTTC. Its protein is CASSIGLAGEQYF.

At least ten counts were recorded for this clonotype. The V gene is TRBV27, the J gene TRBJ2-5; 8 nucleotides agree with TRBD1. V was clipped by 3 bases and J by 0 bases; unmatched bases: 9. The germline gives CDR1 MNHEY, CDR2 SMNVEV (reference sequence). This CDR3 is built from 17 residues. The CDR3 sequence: CASSLVRTGTDQETQYF. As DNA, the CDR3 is TGTGCCAGCAGTTTGGTGCGGACAGGGACCGACCAAGAGACCCAGTACTTC.

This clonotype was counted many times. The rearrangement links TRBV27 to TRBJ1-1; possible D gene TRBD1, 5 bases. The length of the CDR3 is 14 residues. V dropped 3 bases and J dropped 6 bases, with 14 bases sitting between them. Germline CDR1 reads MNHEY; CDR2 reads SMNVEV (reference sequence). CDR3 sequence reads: CASSFHRDRPEAFF. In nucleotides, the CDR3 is TGTGCCAGCAGTTTCCACCGGGACCGCCCTGAAGCTTTCTTT.

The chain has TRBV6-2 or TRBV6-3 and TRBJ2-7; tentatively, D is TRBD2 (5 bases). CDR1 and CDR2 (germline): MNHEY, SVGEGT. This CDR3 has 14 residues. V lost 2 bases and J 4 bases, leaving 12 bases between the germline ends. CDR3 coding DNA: TGTGCCAGCAGTTACAGGGAGACTTCGTACGAGCAGTACTTC. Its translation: CASSYRETSYEQYF.

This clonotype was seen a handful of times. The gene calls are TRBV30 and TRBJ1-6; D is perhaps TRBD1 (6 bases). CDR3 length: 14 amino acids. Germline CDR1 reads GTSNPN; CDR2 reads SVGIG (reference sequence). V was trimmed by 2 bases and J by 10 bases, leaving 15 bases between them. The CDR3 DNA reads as TGTGCCTGGAGTTTGGGGGCGCAAGGGTCACCCCTCCACTTT. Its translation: CAWSLGAQGSPLHF.

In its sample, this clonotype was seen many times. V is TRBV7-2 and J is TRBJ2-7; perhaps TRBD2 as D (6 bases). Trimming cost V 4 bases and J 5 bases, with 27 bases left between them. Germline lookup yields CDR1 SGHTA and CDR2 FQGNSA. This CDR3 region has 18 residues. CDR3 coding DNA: TGTGCCAGCAGCTCAGCCGGGACTCCTTCTGGGTCTCGCGACGAGCAGTACTTC. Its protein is CASSSAGTPSGSRDEQYF.

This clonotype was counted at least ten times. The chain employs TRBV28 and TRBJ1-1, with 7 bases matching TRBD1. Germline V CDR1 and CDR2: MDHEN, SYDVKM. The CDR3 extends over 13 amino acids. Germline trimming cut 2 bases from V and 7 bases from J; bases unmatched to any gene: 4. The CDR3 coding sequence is TGTGCCAGCAGTTTAGGACGACAGGGTGAAGCTTTCTTT. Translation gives CASSLGRQGEAFF.

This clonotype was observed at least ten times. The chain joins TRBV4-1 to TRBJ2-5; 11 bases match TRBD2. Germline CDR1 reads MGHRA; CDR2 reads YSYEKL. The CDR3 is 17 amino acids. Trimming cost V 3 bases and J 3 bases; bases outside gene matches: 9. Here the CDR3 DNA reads TGCGCCAGCAGCCAGGCACTAGCGGGAGCAATAGAAGAGACCCAGTACTTC. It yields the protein CASSQALAGAIEETQYF.

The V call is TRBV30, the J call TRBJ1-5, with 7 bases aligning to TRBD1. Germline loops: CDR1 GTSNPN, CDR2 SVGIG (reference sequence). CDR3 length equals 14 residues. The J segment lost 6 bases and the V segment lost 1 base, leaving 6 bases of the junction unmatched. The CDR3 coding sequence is TGTGCCTGGAGTGGAGGGGGCGATACTCAGCCCCAGCATTTT. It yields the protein CAWSGGGDTQPQHF.

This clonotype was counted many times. The chain's CDR3 is CASSTKGTGRDTEAFF. The CDR3 nucleotides are TGTGCCAGCAGCACAAAAGGGACAGGGCGGGACACTGAAGCTTTCTTT. V is TRBV11-1 and J is TRBJ1-1; 9 nucleotides match TRBD1. Trimming at V came to 5 bases and at J to 3 bases, leaving 10 bases not matched to a gene. The CDR3 is 16 residues long. Germline CDR1 reads SGHAT; CDR2 reads FQDESV (reference sequence).

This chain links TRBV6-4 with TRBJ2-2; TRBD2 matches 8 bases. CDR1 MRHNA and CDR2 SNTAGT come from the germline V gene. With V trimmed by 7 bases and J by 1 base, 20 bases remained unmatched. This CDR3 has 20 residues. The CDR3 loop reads CASTHDGTRRVEKNTGELFF. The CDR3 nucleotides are TGTGCCAGCACCCACGACGGGACTAGACGAGTAGAAAAGAACACCGGGGAGCTGTTTTTT.

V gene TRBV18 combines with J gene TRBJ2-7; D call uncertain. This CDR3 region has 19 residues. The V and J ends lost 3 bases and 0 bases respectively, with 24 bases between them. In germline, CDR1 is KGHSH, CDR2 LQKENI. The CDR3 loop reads CASSPMPGQSYLGSYEQYF. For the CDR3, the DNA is TGTGCCAGCTCACCTATGCCCGGCCAGAGCTACCTTGGCTCCTACGAGCAGTACTTC.

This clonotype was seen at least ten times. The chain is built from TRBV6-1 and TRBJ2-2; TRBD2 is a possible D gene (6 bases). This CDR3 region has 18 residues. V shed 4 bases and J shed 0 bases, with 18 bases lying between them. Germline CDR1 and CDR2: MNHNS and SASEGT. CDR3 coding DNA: TGTGCCAGCAGTGCCCTTGGTAGCGGATTCGCGAACACCGGGGAGCTGTTTTTT. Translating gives CASSALGSGFANTGELFF.

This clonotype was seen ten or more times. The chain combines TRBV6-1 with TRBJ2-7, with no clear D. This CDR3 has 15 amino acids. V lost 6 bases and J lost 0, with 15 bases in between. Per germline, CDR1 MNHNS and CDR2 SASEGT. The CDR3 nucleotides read TGTGCCAGCAGGGGAATATCGCAAAACTCCTACGAGCAGTACTTC. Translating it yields CASRGISQNSYEQYF.

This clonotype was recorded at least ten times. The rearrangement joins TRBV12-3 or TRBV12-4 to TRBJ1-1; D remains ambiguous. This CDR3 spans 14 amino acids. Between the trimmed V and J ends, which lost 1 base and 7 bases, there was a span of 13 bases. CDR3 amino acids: CASSLEAGGSEAFF. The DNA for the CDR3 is TGTGCCAGCAGTTTAGAAGCTGGTGGCAGTGAAGCTTTCTTT.